Below, one T cell receptor (beta chain) is given with its context. The germline gives CDR1 DFQATT, CDR2 SNEGSKA (reference sequence). The V gene lost 8 bases and the J gene lost 4 bases, with 7 bases spanning the gap. The CDR3 has 10 amino acids. This sample was taken from a study of T cell responses to AZD1222 COVID-19 vaccine. Produced via immunoSEQ multiplex PCR; TCRdb's table is partial and in-frame only. The table has over 100,000 clones, about 88% seen once. The sample in question was peripheral blood, obtained on day 0 of AZD1222 vaccination. The origin of this receptor is an adult in good health. The chain combines TRBV20-1 with TRBJ2-3, with D perhaps given as TRBD1 or TRBD2 (5 bases each). The CDR3 DNA follows: TGCAGTCTGGGGGCAGATACGCAGTATTTT. Translated, it gives CSLGADTQYF.